Following are 5 T cell receptor beta chains from one sample sequenced in a study of shared clonotypes between healthy human individuals. CD45RO-negative, CCR7-selected cells formed the naive CD8 fraction, which excluded terminally differentiated effector memory CD45RA+ cells. The method was immunoSEQ multiplex PCR; TCRdb's version includes in-frame clones alone and lacks a portion of them. The sample includes some 1,900,000 clones, about 95% of them seen just once. Sequencing used naive CD8+ T cells sorted from blood. The receptor set was obtained from a man aged 18 to 30 in good health.

Only one count was recorded for this clone. The chain carries TRBV13 and TRBJ1-2; 7 nucleotides align to TRBD1. Trimming at V came to 4 bases and at J to 2 bases, leaving 7 bases not matched to a gene. The CDR3 is 15 residues long. CDR1 and CDR2 (germline): PRHDT, FYEKMQ (reference sequence). The CDR3 region is CASSSQQGTNYGYTF. CDR3 in DNA: TGTGCCAGCAGCTCCCAACAGGGGACCAACTATGGCTACACCTTC.

The chain couples TRBV9 to TRBJ1-3, with D perhaps TRBD1 (5 bases). V was cut by 3 bases and J by 4 bases, with 26 bases left in between. Germline loops: CDR1 SGDLS, CDR2 YYNGEE. This CDR3 comprises 19 residues. The CDR3 sequence: CASSAAYSKGTADGNTIYF. The DNA for the CDR3 is TGTGCCAGCAGCGCGGCTTACTCCAAGGGGACGGCCGACGGAAACACCATATATTTT. The entire variable domain, with the rest obtained from reference TRBV9 and TRBJ1-3, is as follows: DSGVTQTPKHLITATGQRVTLRCSPRSGDLSVYWYQQSLDQGLQFLIQYYNGEERAKGNILERFSAQQFPDLHSELNLSSLELGDSALYFCASSAAYSKGTADGNTIYFGEGSWLTVV.

This chain uses TRBV9 with TRBJ1-6; unclear D gene. CDR1 and CDR2 (germline): SGDLS, YYNGEE. The germline V and J ends were trimmed by 0 bases and 9 bases, with 7 bases remaining between them. This CDR3 contains 13 residues. In DNA form, the CDR3 reads TGTGCCAGCAGCGTAGTAGAGAGTTCACCCCTCCACTTT. Amino acids: CASSVVESSPLHF.

V gene TRBV30 combines with J gene TRBJ2-1, with no clear D. This CDR3 has 12 residues. Germline V gives CDR1 GTSNPN, CDR2 SVGIG (reference sequence). The V gene lost 1 base and the J gene lost 9 bases, with 10 bases spanning the gap. The CDR3 region has the DNA TGTGCCTGGAGTGACCCCTATGGTGAGCAGTTCTTC. Translating it yields CAWSDPYGEQFF.

This chain connects TRBV4-1 to TRBJ2-7, with 7 bases lining up with TRBD2. V lost 1 base, J lost 3 bases, and 6 bases stayed unmatched. Per germline, CDR1 MGHRA and CDR2 YSYEKL. CDR3 size: 15 residues. The CDR3 DNA reads as TGCGCCAGCAGCCAAGGCGGGGCTAGCGGCTACGAGCAGTACTTC. This sequence encodes CASSQGGASGYEQYF.